These 27 T cell receptor beta chains share one sample of origin, sequenced in a study of CD8+CD57+ T cells in acquired aplastic anemia. Genomic DNA, serving as template, underwent TCR beta VDJ and CDR3 profiling. TCRdb reprocessed the reads with MiXCR, giving one entry per CDR3 protein. The table shows about 270,000 distinct CDR3 sequences, with about 56% occurring only once. Sequenced material: sorted CD4+, CD8+, or CD8+CD57+ T cells (not recorded which) from PBMCs. The receptors come from a human donor with severe aplastic anemia or a healthy control (not recorded which).

This chain connects TRBV29-1 to TRBJ1-1; no clear D gene. Trimming removed 4 bases at V and 4 bases at J, with 13 bases between. The germline V gene encodes CDR1 SQVTM and CDR2 ANQGSEA. CDR3 length: 13 amino acids. The CDR3 loop is CSVAVTVGTEAFF. The CDR3, as DNA: TGCAGCGTTGCGGTCACGGTGGGCACTGAAGCTTTCTTT. The full variable domain, completed using reference TRBV29-1 and TRBJ1-1, is SAVISQKPSRDICQRGTSLTIQCQVDSQVTMMFWYRQQPGQSLTLIATANQGSEATYESGFVIDKFPISRPNLTFSTLTVSNMSPEDSSIYLCSVAVTVGTEAFFGQGTRLTVV.

CDR3 residues: CSGQLAGRYNEQFF. The DNA of the CDR3 is TGCAGTGGACAACTAGCGGGGAGATACAATGAGCAGTTCTTC. The gene calls are TRBV20-1 and TRBJ2-1; TRBD2 aligns across 10 bases. With 7 bases clipped from V and 4 bases from J, the junction kept 7 bases outside the gene matches. Looked up from germline, CDR1 is DFQATT and CDR2 is SNEGSKA (reference sequence). There are 14 residues in the CDR3.

The V gene is TRBV7-2, the J gene TRBJ1-1; D is undetermined. Germline V lookup: CDR1 SGHTA, CDR2 FQGNSA. The CDR3 is made up of 13 amino acids. V lost 2 bases and J 3 bases, leaving 7 bases between the germline ends. The CDR3 here is CTSSLIWDTEAFF. CDR3 nucleotide sequence: TGTACCAGCAGCTTAATCTGGGACACTGAAGCTTTCTTT.

CDR3 in amino acids: CASSLGTGGVTYEQYF. CDR3 in DNA: TGTGCCAGCAGCTTAGGCACGGGCGGGGTTACCTACGAGCAGTACTTC. This chain links TRBV7-3 with TRBJ2-7; possibly TRBD2 for D (6 bases). CDR1 is SGHTA, CDR2 FQGTGA, per germline. Trimming removed 2 bases at V and 2 bases at J, with 16 bases between. This CDR3 contains 16 residues.

The chain has TRBV19 and TRBJ1-2, with 8 bases identical to TRBD1. Losses at the gene ends were 4 bases for V and 4 bases for J; bases not matched to a gene: 8. The CDR3 contains 15 residues. Per germline, CDR1 LNHDA and CDR2 SQIVND (reference sequence). The CDR3 here is CASSRQGALTYGYTF. DNA for the CDR3: TGTGCCAGTAGTAGGCAGGGGGCTCTTACCTATGGCTACACCTTC.

The rearrangement links TRBV19 to TRBJ1-2, with 8 bases identical to TRBD1. In germline, CDR1 is LNHDA, CDR2 SQIVND (reference sequence). Unmatched junction bases numbered 12, after V lost 10 bases and J lost 5 bases. The length of the CDR3 is 14 residues. As DNA, the CDR3 is TGTGCCACCAGATCGGGACAGGTTTTTTATGGCTACACCTTC. This sequence encodes CATRSGQVFYGYTF.

V and J are TRBV2 and TRBJ1-5; 7 bases agree with TRBD1. CDR1 is SNHLY, CDR2 FYNNEI, per germline. V lost 10 bases, J lost 0 bases, and 3 bases stayed unmatched. The CDR3 length is 13 residues. CDR3 DNA sequence: TGTGCCATCCAGGGGGATAGCAATCAGCCCCAGCATTTT. This codes for CAIQGDSNQPQHF.

This clonotype was found many times. This chain links TRBV12-3 or TRBV12-4 with TRBJ2-3, with TRBD2 identical over 8 bases. V lost 6 bases, J lost 0 bases, and 2 bases stayed unmatched. CDR3 size: 14 residues. The CDR3 DNA sequence: TGTGCCAGCAGCACTAGCGGTAGCACAGATACGCAGTATTTT. As protein: CASSTSGSTDTQYF.

The genes are TRBV20-1 and TRBJ1-1; D is perhaps TRBD1 (5 bases). Germline V gene sequence: CDR1 DFQATT, CDR2 SNEGSKA (reference sequence). The V end was cut by 6 bases, the J end by 0 bases, with 14 bases between. This CDR3 comprises 14 residues. CDR3 coding DNA: TGCAGTGCCACCCCCGGGACGGTGAACACTGAAGCTTTCTTT. This translates into CSATPGTVNTEAFF.

This clonotype showed up many times. The J gene is TRBJ2-7, the V gene TRBV10-3, with D tentatively TRBD1 (6 bases). Trimming stripped 10 bases from V and 4 bases from J, with 11 bases between. The CDR3 is made up of 11 amino acids. CDR1 ENHRY and CDR2 SYGVKD come from the germline V gene. The CDR3 region is CATRTGYEQYF. In DNA form, the CDR3 reads TGTGCCACCCGAACAGGGTACGAGCAGTACTTC.

Worth noting for this clonotype: At one end, the junction sequence differs from germline, possibly due to a read error. The chain couples TRBV11-1 to TRBJ2-7; TRBD1 agrees at 11 bases. This CDR3 has 14 residues. Germline values: CDR1 SGHAT, CDR2 FQDESV (reference sequence). Here the CDR3 DNA reads TGTGCCAGCAGTGAAGGGGACAGGGGGTACGGGCAGTACTTC. It specifies CASSEGDRGYGQYF.

J is TRBJ1-4 and V is TRBV20-1; 9 bases map to TRBD1. Looked up from germline, CDR1 is DFQATT and CDR2 is SNEGSKA (reference sequence). V was clipped by 3 bases and J by 7 bases; unmatched bases: 9. This CDR3 has 15 residues. The CDR3 DNA follows: TGCAGTGCTAGCCGGACAGGGGCCGGGAGTGAAAAACTGTTTTTT. Translated: CSASRTGAGSEKLFF.

The chain combines TRBV7-8 with TRBJ2-5; 7 nucleotides line up with TRBD1. The CDR3 consists of 14 residues. The germline CDR1 and CDR2 sequences are SGHVS and FQNEAQ. With V trimmed by 0 bases and J by 7 bases, 5 bases remained unmatched. In DNA form, the CDR3 reads TGTGCCAGCAGCTTAGCGGGCCGGGACAGGACCCAGTACTTC. Residues: CASSLAGRDRTQYF.

In its sample, this clonotype was seen many times. The gene calls are TRBV5-1 and TRBJ2-1; D is tentatively TRBD1 or TRBD2 (6 bases each). The CDR3 covers 15 residues. Trimming shortened V by 8 bases and J by 0 bases, and 15 bases separated the two germline ends. In germline, CDR1 is SGHRS, CDR2 YFSETQ. CDR3 nucleotides: TGCGCCAGTAGGTTGGGGGGCGACTCCTACAATGAGCAGTTCTTC. Protein: CASRLGGDSYNEQFF. Combining the CDR3 with reference TRBV5-1 and TRBJ2-1 gives the whole variable domain KAGVTQTPRYLIKTRGQQVTLSCSPISGHRSVSWYQQTPGQGLQFLFEYFSETQRNKGNFPGRFSGRQFSNSRSEMNVSTLELGDSALYLCASRLGGDSYNEQFFGPGTRLTVL.

The chain combines TRBV9 with TRBJ1-5; no firm D call. V dropped 0 bases and J dropped 0 bases, with 7 bases sitting between them. The CDR3 sequence is 15 residues long. The germline CDR1 and CDR2 sequences are SGDLS and YYNGEE. This CDR3 reads CASSVAADSNQPQHF. The DNA of the CDR3 is TGTGCCAGCAGCGTAGCTGCGGATAGCAATCAGCCCCAGCATTTT.

The genes are TRBV15 and TRBJ2-1; the D gene is possibly TRBD2 (5 bases). Germline-derived CDR1 and CDR2 are LNHNV and YYDKDF (reference sequence). Trimming took off 7 bases at V and 10 bases at J, with 14 bases between the two ends. This CDR3 is built from 12 residues. The CDR3 bases are TGTGCCACCACTCGGGGTGGGGTCGAGCAGTTCTTC. Translated, it gives CATTRGGVEQFF.

The gene calls are TRBV7-2 and TRBJ2-7, with 11 nucleotides matching TRBD1. Germline-derived CDR1 and CDR2 are SGHTA and FQGNSA. The CDR3 is made up of 13 amino acids. With 7 bases clipped from V and 6 bases from J, the junction kept 5 bases outside the gene matches. This CDR3 is CASKWGQGGEQYF. CDR3 nucleotide sequence: TGTGCCAGCAAGTGGGGACAGGGGGGCGAGCAGTACTTC. The variable domain in full, completed from reference TRBV7-2 and TRBJ2-7, reads GAGVSQSPSNKVTEKGKDVELRCDPISGHTALYWYRQSLGQGLEFLIYFQGNSAPDKSGLPSDRFSAERTGGSVSTLTIQRTQQEDSAVYLCASKWGQGGEQYFGPGTRLTVT.

This clonotype was seen repeatedly, ten times or more. V and J are TRBV2 and TRBJ1-6, with 7 bases matching TRBD1. The CDR3 runs 15 residues. V gave up 5 bases and J gave up 5 bases; unmatched junction bases: 6. Looked up from germline, CDR1 is SNHLY and CDR2 is FYNNEI. The DNA for the CDR3 is TGTGCCAGCAGTTTTACCGGGACAGATAATTCACCCCTCCACTTT. The encoded protein is CASSFTGTDNSPLHF.

The chain joins TRBV9 to TRBJ1-1, with a possible D match to TRBD1 (5 bases). V lost 0 bases to trimming and J lost 0 bases, with 12 bases between them. The CDR3 is 16 residues long. Germline CDR1 and CDR2: SGDLS and YYNGEE. The CDR3 spells CASSVEAGNMNTEAFF. The CDR3 DNA follows: TGTGCCAGCAGCGTAGAAGCAGGGAATATGAACACTGAAGCTTTCTTT.

This clonotype appeared many times. This chain connects TRBV20-1 to TRBJ1-5; D not resolved. This CDR3 region has 14 residues. The V end was cut by 6 bases, the J end by 0 bases, with 12 bases between. CDR1 and CDR2 (germline): DFQATT, SNEGSKA (reference sequence). For the CDR3, the DNA is TGCAGTGCCCTCTCGGGGTATAGCAATCAGCCCCAGCATTTT. Translation gives CSALSGYSNQPQHF.

The chain employs TRBV9 and TRBJ2-7; 8 bases are shared with TRBD1. Germline values: CDR1 SGDLS, CDR2 YYNGEE. This CDR3 has 15 amino acids. Trimming took 4 bases from V and 4 from J; bases not matched to a gene: 10. The CDR3 sequence is CASSSSGDRTYEQYF. Here the CDR3 DNA reads TGTGCCAGCAGCTCGTCGGGGGACAGGACTTACGAGCAGTACTTC.

This rearrangement joins TRBV15 to TRBJ2-7; either TRBD1 or TRBD2 may fit D (5 bases each). The CDR3 runs 15 residues. Germline V gene lookup returns CDR1 LNHNV and CDR2 YYDKDF (reference sequence). With 0 bases removed from V and 2 bases from J, the gap between germline ends came to 11 bases. The CDR3 DNA sequence: TGTGCCACCAGCAGAGACCCGGGACGGGCCTACGAGCAGTACTTC. Its translation: CATSRDPGRAYEQYF.

This clonotype was seen at least ten times. The V gene is TRBV6-1, the J gene TRBJ2-1; tentatively, D is TRBD2 (6 bases). V was cut by 2 bases and J by 5 bases, with 10 bases left in between. In germline, CDR1 is MNHNS, CDR2 SASEGT. This CDR3 region has 14 residues. CDR3 sequence (DNA): TGTGCCAGCAGTGAACAGGGAGGTAACAATGAGCAGTTCTTC. Residues: CASSEQGGNNEQFF.

The chain couples TRBV7-9 to TRBJ2-7, with D possibly being TRBD2 (6 bases). The CDR3 covers 11 residues. V shed 10 bases and J shed 4 bases, with 11 bases lying between them. Germline CDR1 reads SEHNR; CDR2 reads FQNEAQ (reference sequence). CDR3 DNA sequence: TGTGCCACCCTGGGACTTTACGAGCAGTACTTC. This codes for CATLGLYEQYF. The full variable domain, completed using reference TRBV7-9 and TRBJ2-7, is DTGVSQNPRHKITKRGQNVTFRCDPISEHNRLYWYRQTLGQGPEFLTYFQNEAQLEKSRLLSDRFSAERPKGSFSTLEIQRTEQGDSAMYLCATLGLYEQYFGPGTRLTVT.

V gene TRBV7-2 combines with J gene TRBJ1-3; the match to TRBD1 covers 7 bases. V dropped 4 bases and J dropped 0; count of bases not matched to a gene: 6. CDR1 is SGHTA and CDR2 is FQGNSA in the germline V gene. The CDR3 totals 16 residues. CDR3 loop: CASSWRQGSSGNTIYF. The DNA for the CDR3 is TGTGCCAGCAGCTGGAGACAGGGCAGCTCTGGAAACACCATATATTTT.

This clonotype was found a few times. This rearrangement joins TRBV5-6 to TRBJ1-6; D might be TRBD1 (6 bases). Germline CDR1 reads SGHDT; CDR2 reads YYEEEE. This CDR3 has 14 amino acids. Between the trimmed V and J ends, which lost 2 bases and 11 bases, there was a span of 14 bases. The CDR3 DNA reads TGTGCCAGCAGCTTAGCCCGGCAGGGGCCACCCCTCCACTTT. Protein: CASSLARQGPPLHF.

The rearrangement links TRBV2 to TRBJ2-7, with D perhaps matching TRBD1 or TRBD2 (5 bases each). In germline, CDR1 is SNHLY, CDR2 FYNNEI. Trimming removed 7 bases at V and 5 bases at J, with 12 bases between. The CDR3 consists of 12 residues. DNA for the CDR3: TGTGCCAGCACCGAGGGGCTGAACGAGCAGTACTTC. It specifies CASTEGLNEQYF.